Detailed here is one TCR beta chain. The clone's antigen remains unknown. Qualities for individual bases were not recorded, and no much larger clone is one base off. The approximately 39 donors, aged about 6 to 95 years, were systemically healthy Caucasian individuals from Russia. Each donor gave 8 to 10 milliliters of peripheral blood, drawn into EDTA-treated Vacutainer tubes. Ficoll-Paque density-gradient centrifugation was used to isolate PBMCs, with at least 7 million per sample. Total RNA, at least 5.5 micrograms per sample, was extracted from PBMCs with Trizol reagent. The percentages of naive CD45RAhigh/CD27high T cells were determined by flow cytometry on a PBMC aliquot from every donor. Library construction relied on 5' RACE. The reads were generated on an Illumina HiSeq 2500. The second PCR ran for about 7 to 11 cycles and used a J-beta primer mix along with a sample-barcoded 5' primer. Each TCR beta cDNA molecule received a unique molecular identifier from a template-switch 5' adaptor carrying 12 random nucleotides. At least 2.5 million CDR3-containing paired-end reads were obtained from each sample. The Mint cDNA synthesis kit, primed by a TRBC-specific oligonucleotide, was used to synthesize first-strand cDNA from all RNA. Following uracil-DNA glycosylase treatment, a first 18-cycle PCR with universal primers M1SS and BC2_uni_R was performed on all cDNA. Turning to the authors' computational methods: For normalization, 1 million high-quality reads, each with a distinct molecular identifier, were randomly selected from each sample. Reads sharing molecular identifiers were discarded rather than binned into consensus sequences. CDR3 identification, clonotype clustering and error correction used MiTCR with a Q25 quality threshold and the strictest error-elimination algorithm. A nonparametric unseen species model with Euler transformation was used to estimate lower-bound total TCR beta diversity. The raw public reads went through TCRdb reprocessing: fastp at Q25, MiXCR clone calling, in-frame beta chains kept. All rows with the same CDR3 protein become a single entry with the most common DNA and genes. For this entry, the V and J calls and clone size follow TCRdb and not the study's own pipeline. The sample table lists hundreds of thousands of distinct CDR3 sequences, over 45% of them with a count of one. The ten largest clones represent about 32% of the sample.

The entry originates in a study of blood T cells in healthy people across ages (dated by TCRdb to about 2015). Describing the broader study: In model experiments, template switching captured roughly one uniquely barcoded TCR beta cDNA molecule for every two T cells. The study analyzed two additional independent replicas of 1 million unique cDNA reads from the same blood draw for two donors, one aged 18 to 30 and one aged 80 or older. Age-related changes in TCR beta repertoire diversity were measured in the study by deep sequencing normalized with unique cDNA molecular identifiers. To avoid experimental bias, donors of different ages were randomly spread across the sequencing lanes. Donors were grouped into four age groups: young (average approximately 16 years), middle-aged (about 38), aged (about 60) and long-lived (82).

V is pared back by 6 bases and J by 4 bases, with 19 bases lying between the germline termini. The CDR3 numbers 16 residues from cysteine through phenylalanine. The sequence is cut down to CDR3 DNA, 48 bases in frame from base 1. Reading the germline V gene gives CDR1 MNHEY and CDR2 SVGAGI. Overall results and qualifications from the work: Compared with the aged group, more naive CD4+ T cells, fewer expanded clones and increased TCR diversity were shown by the long-lived group, suggesting age selection. Observed TCR beta diversity per million T cells fell roughly linearly with age, and a significant reduction was already apparent by age roughly 40. Because donor CMV infection status was unknown, age-related changes in expanded clonotypes were potentially confounded. Bulk unsorted PBMC profiling prevented conclusive comparison of naive and antigen-experienced compartments. There was a strong correlation between observed TCR beta diversity and the percentage of naive T cells measured by flow cytometry. Total diversity estimates from one million sequenced T cells were considered lower bounds and underestimates.

Sequenced sample: blood. This TCR was recovered from a woman aged 55-70 years in good health. Recombination connected TRBV6-5 to TRBJ2-1; the D segment cannot be called with confidence. The encoded CDR3 is CASSLLGPASYNEQFF. The base sequence is TGTGCCAGCAGCCTCCTTGGACCAGCATCGTACAATGAGCAGTTCTTC.